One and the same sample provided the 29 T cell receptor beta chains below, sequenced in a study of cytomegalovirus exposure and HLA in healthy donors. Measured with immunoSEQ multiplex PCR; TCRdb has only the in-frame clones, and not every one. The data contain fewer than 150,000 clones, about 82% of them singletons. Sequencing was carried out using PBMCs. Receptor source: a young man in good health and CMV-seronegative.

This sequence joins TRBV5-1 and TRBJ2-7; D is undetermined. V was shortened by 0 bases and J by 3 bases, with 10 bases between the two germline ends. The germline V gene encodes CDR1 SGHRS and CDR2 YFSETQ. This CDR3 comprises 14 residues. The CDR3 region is CASSLDKIVYEQYF. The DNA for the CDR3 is TGCGCCAGCAGCTTGGATAAAATTGTCTACGAGCAGTACTTC.

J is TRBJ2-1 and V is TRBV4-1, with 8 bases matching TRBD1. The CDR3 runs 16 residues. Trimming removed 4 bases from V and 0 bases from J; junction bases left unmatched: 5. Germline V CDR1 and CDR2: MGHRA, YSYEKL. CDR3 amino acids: CASSRKDRVSYNEQFF. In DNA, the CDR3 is TGCGCCAGCAGCCGAAAGGACAGGGTCTCCTACAATGAGCAGTTCTTC.

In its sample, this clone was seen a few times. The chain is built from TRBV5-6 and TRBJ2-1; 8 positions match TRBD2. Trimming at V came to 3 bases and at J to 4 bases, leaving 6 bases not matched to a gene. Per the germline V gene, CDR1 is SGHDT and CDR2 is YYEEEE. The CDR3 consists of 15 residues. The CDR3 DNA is TGTGCCAGCAGCTGGGGGCCTAGCGGGTACAATGAGCAGTTCTTC. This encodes CASSWGPSGYNEQFF.

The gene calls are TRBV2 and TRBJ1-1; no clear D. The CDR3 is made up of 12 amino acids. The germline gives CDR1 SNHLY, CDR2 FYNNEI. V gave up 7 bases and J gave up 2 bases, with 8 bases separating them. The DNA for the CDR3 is TGTGCCAGCAACAGAATTAACACTGAAGCTTTCTTT. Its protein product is CASNRINTEAFF.

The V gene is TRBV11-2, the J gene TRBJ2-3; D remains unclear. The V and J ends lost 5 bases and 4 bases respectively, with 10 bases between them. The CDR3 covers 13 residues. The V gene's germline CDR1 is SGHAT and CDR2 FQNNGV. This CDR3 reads CASSPHPADTQYF. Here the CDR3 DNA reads TGTGCCAGCAGCCCCCACCCGGCAGATACGCAGTATTTT.

The CDR3 sequence: CASSLAYKDRAYIQYF. DNA of the CDR3: TGTGCCAGCAGCTTGGCGTACAAGGACAGGGCTTACATTCAGTACTTC. The gene calls are TRBV7-8 and TRBJ2-4, with 8 bases fitting TRBD1. Trimming removed 3 bases from V and 8 bases from J; junction bases left unmatched: 12. Germline V lookup: CDR1 SGHVS, CDR2 FQNEAQ. The CDR3 covers 16 residues.

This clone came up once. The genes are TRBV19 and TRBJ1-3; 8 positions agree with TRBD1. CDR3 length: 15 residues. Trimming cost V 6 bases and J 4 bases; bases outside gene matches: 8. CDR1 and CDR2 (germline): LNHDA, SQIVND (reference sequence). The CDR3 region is CASSRMTGAGNTIYF. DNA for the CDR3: TGTGCCAGTAGCCGGATGACAGGGGCCGGAAACACCATATATTTT.

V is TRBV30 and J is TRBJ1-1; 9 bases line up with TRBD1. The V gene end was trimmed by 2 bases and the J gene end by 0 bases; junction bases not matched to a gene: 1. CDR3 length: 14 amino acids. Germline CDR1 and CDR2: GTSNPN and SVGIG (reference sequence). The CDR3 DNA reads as TGTGCCTGGAGTAGACAGGGGGTGAACACTGAAGCTTTCTTT. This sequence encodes CAWSRQGVNTEAFF.

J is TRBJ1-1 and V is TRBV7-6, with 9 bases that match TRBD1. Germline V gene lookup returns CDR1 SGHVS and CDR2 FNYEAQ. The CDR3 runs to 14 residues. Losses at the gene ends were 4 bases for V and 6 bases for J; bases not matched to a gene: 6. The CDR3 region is CASSSIQGAAEAFF. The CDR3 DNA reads TGTGCCAGCAGCTCGATACAGGGGGCGGCTGAAGCTTTCTTT.

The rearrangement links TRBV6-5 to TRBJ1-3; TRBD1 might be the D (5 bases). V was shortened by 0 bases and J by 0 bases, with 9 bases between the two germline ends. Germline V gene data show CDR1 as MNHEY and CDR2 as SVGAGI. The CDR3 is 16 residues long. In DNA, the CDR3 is TGTGCCAGCAGTTACTCTGGGGCGCTCTCTGGAAACACCATATATTTT. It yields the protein CASSYSGALSGNTIYF.

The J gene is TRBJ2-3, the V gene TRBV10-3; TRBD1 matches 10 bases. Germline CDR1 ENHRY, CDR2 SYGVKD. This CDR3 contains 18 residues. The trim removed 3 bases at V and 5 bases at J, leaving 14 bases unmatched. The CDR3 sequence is CAISESPMGQGIGDTQYF. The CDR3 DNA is TGTGCCATCAGTGAAAGCCCGATGGGACAGGGGATAGGAGATACGCAGTATTTT.

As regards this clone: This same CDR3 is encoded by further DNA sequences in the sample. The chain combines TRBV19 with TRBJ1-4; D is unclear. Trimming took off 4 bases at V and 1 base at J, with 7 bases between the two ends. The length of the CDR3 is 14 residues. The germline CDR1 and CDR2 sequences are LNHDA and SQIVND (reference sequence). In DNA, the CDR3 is TGTGCCAGTAGTAACAGAGTAACTAATGAAAAACTGTTTTTT. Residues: CASSNRVTNEKLFF.

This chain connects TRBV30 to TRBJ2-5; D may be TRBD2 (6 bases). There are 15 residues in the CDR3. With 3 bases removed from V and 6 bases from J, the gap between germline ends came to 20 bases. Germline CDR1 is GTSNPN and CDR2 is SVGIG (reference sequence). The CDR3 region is CAWRGGGAASKTQYF. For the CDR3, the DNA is TGTGCCTGGAGGGGGGGTGGGGCGGCTTCGAAGACCCAGTACTTC.

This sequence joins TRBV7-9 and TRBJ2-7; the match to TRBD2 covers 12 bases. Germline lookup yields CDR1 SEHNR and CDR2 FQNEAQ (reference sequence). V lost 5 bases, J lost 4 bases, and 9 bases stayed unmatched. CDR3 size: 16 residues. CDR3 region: CASSLRLAGELYEQYF. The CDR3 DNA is TGTGCCAGCAGCCTCCGACTAGCGGGAGAACTTTACGAGCAGTACTTC.

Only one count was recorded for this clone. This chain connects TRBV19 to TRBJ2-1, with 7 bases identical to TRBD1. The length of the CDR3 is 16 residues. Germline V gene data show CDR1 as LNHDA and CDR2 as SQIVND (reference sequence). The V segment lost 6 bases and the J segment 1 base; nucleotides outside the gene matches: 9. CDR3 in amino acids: CASSLDRAASYNEQFF. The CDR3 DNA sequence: TGTGCCAGTAGCCTAGACAGGGCGGCGTCCTACAATGAGCAGTTCTTC.

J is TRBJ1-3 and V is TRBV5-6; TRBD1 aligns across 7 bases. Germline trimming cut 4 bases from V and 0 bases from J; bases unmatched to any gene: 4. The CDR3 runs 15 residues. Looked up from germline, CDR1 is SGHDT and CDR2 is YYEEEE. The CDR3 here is CASSSGTASGNTIYF. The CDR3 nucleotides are TGTGCCAGCAGCAGTGGGACAGCCTCTGGAAACACCATATATTTT.

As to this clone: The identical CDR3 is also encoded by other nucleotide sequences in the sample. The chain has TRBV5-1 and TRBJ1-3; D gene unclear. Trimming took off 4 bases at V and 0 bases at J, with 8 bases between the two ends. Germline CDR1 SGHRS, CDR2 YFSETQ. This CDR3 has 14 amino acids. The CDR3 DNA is TGCGCCAGCAGCCCCGAGGGCTCTGGAAACACCATATATTTT. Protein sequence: CASSPEGSGNTIYF.

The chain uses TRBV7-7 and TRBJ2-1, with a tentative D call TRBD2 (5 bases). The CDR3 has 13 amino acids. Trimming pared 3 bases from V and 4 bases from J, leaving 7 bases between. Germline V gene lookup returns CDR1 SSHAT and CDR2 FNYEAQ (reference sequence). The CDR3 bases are TGTGCCAGCAGCTTGGGGAGTTACAATGAGCAGTTCTTC. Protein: CASSLGSYNEQFF.

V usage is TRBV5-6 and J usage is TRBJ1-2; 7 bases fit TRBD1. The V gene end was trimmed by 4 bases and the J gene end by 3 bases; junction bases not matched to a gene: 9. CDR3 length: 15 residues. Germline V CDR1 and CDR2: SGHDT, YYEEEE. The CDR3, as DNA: TGTGCCAGCAGCCCGACCCCAGGGGGTCACTATGGCTACACCTTC. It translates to CASSPTPGGHYGYTF.

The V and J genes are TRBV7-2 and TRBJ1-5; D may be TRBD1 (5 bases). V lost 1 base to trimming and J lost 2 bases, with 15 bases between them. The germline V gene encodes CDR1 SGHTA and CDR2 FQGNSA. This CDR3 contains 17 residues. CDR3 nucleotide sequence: TGTGCCAGCAGCTTAGTGCCAGGGCGGTTAGGCAATCAGCCCCAGCATTTT. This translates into CASSLVPGRLGNQPQHF.

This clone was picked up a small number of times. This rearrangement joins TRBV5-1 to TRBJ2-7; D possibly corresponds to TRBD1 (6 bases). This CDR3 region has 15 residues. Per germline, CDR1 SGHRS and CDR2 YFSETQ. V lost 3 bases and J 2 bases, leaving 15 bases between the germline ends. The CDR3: CASSSGDRNTYEQYF. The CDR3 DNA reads TGCGCCAGCAGCTCCGGTGACAGGAATACCTACGAGCAGTACTTC. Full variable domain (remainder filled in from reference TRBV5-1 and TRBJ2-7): KAGVTQTPRYLIKTRGQQVTLSCSPISGHRSVSWYQQTPGQGLQFLFEYFSETQRNKGNFPGRFSGRQFSNSRSEMNVSTLELGDSALYLCASSSGDRNTYEQYFGPGTRLTVT.

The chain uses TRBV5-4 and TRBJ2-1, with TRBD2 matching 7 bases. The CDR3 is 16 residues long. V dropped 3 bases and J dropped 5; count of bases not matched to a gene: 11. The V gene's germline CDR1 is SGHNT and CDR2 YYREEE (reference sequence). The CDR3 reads CASSSVPQRGDNEQFF. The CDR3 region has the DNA TGTGCCAGCAGCTCAGTCCCCCAGCGGGGAGACAATGAGCAGTTCTTC.

CDR3 loop: CASRGRYNEQFF. The CDR3 DNA follows: TGTGCCAGCAGAGGGAGATACAATGAGCAGTTCTTC. This rearrangement joins TRBV2 to TRBJ2-1, with TRBD2 as a possible D gene (5 bases). CDR3 length: 12 residues. Between the trimmed V and J ends, which lost 6 bases and 4 bases, there was a span of 7 bases. Per germline, CDR1 SNHLY and CDR2 FYNNEI.

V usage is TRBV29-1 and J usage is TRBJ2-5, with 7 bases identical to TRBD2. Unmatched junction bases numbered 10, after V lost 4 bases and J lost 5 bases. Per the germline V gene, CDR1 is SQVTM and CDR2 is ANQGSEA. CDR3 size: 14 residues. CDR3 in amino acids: CSVVPSGVRETQYF. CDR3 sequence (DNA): TGCAGCGTTGTGCCTAGCGGCGTTCGGGAGACCCAGTACTTC. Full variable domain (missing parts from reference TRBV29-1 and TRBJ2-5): SAVISQKPSRDICQRGTSLTIQCQVDSQVTMMFWYRQQPGQSLTLIATANQGSEATYESGFVIDKFPISRPNLTFSTLTVSNMSPEDSSIYLCSVVPSGVRETQYFGPGTRLLVL.

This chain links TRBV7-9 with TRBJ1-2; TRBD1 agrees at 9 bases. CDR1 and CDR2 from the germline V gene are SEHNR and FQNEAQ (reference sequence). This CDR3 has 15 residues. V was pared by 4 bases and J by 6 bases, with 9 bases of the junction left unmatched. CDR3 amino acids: CASSSLDRGKHGYTF. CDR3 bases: TGTGCCAGCAGCTCCCTCGACAGGGGGAAGCATGGCTACACCTTC.

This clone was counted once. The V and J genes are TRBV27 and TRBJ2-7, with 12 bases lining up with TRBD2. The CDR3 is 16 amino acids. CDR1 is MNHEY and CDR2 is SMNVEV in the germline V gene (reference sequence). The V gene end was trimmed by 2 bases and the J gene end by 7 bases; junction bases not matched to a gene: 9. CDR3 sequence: CASSLLPGLAGREQYF. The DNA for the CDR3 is TGTGCCAGCAGTTTACTGCCCGGACTAGCGGGACGAGAGCAGTACTTC.

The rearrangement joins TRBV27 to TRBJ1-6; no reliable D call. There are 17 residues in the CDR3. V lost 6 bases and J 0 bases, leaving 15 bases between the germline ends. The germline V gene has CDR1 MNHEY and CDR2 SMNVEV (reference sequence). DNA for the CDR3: TGTGCCAGCAGCCACGATGCTGGGAGCTCCTATAATTCACCCCTCCACTTT. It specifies CASSHDAGSSYNSPLHF.

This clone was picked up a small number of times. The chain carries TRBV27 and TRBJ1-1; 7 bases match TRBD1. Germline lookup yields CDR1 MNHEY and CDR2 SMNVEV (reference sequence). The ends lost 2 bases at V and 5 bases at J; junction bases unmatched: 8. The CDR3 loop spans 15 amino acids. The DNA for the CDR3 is TGTGCCAGCAGTTTACAGGGACAGATGGGGACTGAAGCTTTCTTT. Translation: CASSLQGQMGTEAFF.

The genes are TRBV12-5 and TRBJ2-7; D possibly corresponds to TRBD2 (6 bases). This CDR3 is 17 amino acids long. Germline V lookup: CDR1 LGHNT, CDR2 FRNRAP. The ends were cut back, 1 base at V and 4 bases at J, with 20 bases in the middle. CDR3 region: CASGLGAGGGRAYEQYF. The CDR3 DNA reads TGTGCTAGTGGTTTGGGTGCGGGTGGGGGGAGAGCTTACGAGCAGTACTTC.